These 7 T cell receptor beta chains were sequenced from one sample in a study of cytomegalovirus exposure and HLA in healthy donors. The PCR used 60 Vbeta and 13 Jbeta primers. The assay was immunoSEQ multiplex PCR, and TCRdb's table has in-frame clones only and misses some. Among about 150,000 clones listed, 64% were seen once. The sample consisted of PBMCs. These receptor sequences come from a woman younger than 45 in good health and CMV-seropositive.

The chain carries TRBV2 and TRBJ2-7; D unclear. Per the germline V gene, CDR1 is SNHLY and CDR2 is FYNNEI. The CDR3 is made up of 14 amino acids. V was shortened by 8 bases and J by 4 bases, with 18 bases between the two germline ends. The DNA of the CDR3 is TGTGCCAGCCGATTGGGCCAGGTTAATTACGAGCAGTACTTC. Residues: CASRLGQVNYEQYF.

The CDR3 reads CAISEAGAHSDGYTF. CDR3 DNA: TGTGCCATCAGTGAAGCGGGGGCGCATTCGGATGGCTACACCTTC. The V call is TRBV10-3, the J call TRBJ1-2; the D gene is possibly TRBD1 (6 bases). Germline V gene sequence: CDR1 ENHRY, CDR2 SYGVKD. This CDR3 is built from 15 residues. Trimming took off 3 bases at V and 6 bases at J, with 17 bases between the two ends.

The V and J genes are TRBV29-1 and TRBJ1-2; 8 bases are shared with TRBD1. Germline assignment: CDR1 SQVTM and CDR2 ANQGSEA. The ends lost 7 bases at V and 7 bases at J; junction bases unmatched: 11. CDR3 length equals 13 residues. DNA for the CDR3: TGCAGCGCCCGTGGACAGGGCATAGGTGGCTACACCTTC. Translated, it gives CSARGQGIGGYTF. Supplemented by reference TRBV29-1 and TRBJ1-2, the full variable domain reads SAVISQKPSRDICQRGTSLTIQCQVDSQVTMMFWYRQQPGQSLTLIATANQGSEATYESGFVIDKFPISRPNLTFSTLTVSNMSPEDSSIYLCSARGQGIGGYTFGSGTRLTVV.

This chain connects TRBV11-2 to TRBJ1-6; TRBD1 matches 7 bases. With 4 bases clipped from V and 2 bases from J, the junction kept 8 bases outside the gene matches. This CDR3 is built from 17 residues. Germline loops: CDR1 SGHAT, CDR2 FQNNGV. CDR3 amino acids: CASSSLRGRPYNSPLHF. The DNA for the CDR3 is TGTGCCAGCAGCTCCCTCAGGGGGAGGCCCTATAATTCACCCCTCCACTTT.

The rearrangement links TRBV19 to TRBJ1-4, with no clear D. The germline V gene encodes CDR1 LNHDA and CDR2 SQIVND (reference sequence). V gave up 4 bases and J gave up 6 bases, with 12 bases separating them. CDR3 length: 14 residues. The DNA for the CDR3 is TGTGCCAGTAGTAGTGAGGGCGGTGATGAAAAACTGTTTTTT. It is translated as CASSSEGGDEKLFF.

CDR3 DNA: TGTGCCACCAGCACCGACAGGGAAGCAGATACGCAGTATTTT. Its translation: CATSTDREADTQYF. This sequence joins TRBV15 and TRBJ2-3; 7 bases fit TRBD1. The V gene end was trimmed by 4 bases and the J gene end by 4 bases; junction bases not matched to a gene: 5. This CDR3 has 14 residues. CDR1 is LNHNV and CDR2 is YYDKDF in the germline V gene (reference sequence).

The V and J genes are TRBV18 and TRBJ1-2; TRBD1 matches 8 bases. The V and J ends lost 2 bases and 4 bases, in that order; junction bases with no gene match: 0. The CDR3 is made up of 13 amino acids. Germline assignment: CDR1 KGHSH and CDR2 LQKENI. CDR3 nucleotides: TGTGCCAGCTCACCAACAGGGGGCTATGGCTACACCTTC. Translation gives CASSPTGGYGYTF.